These T cell receptor beta chains were read from a single sample in a study of CD8 T cells in Susac syndrome. TCRdb re-derived calls from the immunoSEQ multiplex PCR reads in MiXCR, one entry per CDR3 protein. Among around 23,000 distinct CDR3 sequences listed, 90% to 95% were seen once. The sequencing sample was made of CD8+ T cells from PBMCs. These TCRs come from a human donor with Susac syndrome. The conserved cysteine and the conserved F or W are not part of the CDR3 here. A D gene is named only where the DNA matches it firmly.

CDR3aa: ASSPFRELGRARGPRETQY; v_gene: TRBV11-2; d_gene: NA; j_gene: TRBJ2-5
CDR3aa: ASSLEVVEAHEQY; v_gene: TRBV5-6; d_gene: NA; j_gene: TRBJ2-7
CDR3aa: ATSDSKSRDGYSNQPQH; v_gene: TRBV24-1; d_gene: NA; j_gene: TRBJ1-5
CDR3aa: SVLGQGMDGYT; v_gene: TRBV29-1; d_gene: TRBD1; j_gene: TRBJ1-2
CDR3aa: ASSYSTAAHEQY; v_gene: TRBV6-2/TRBV6-3; d_gene: NA; j_gene: TRBJ2-7
CDR3aa: ASSPPQGANTEAF; v_gene: TRBV4-2; d_gene: TRBD1; j_gene: TRBJ1-1
CDR3aa: ASSLERPQAYEQY; v_gene: TRBV27; d_gene: NA; j_gene: TRBJ2-7
CDR3aa: ASSYSSVSEQY; v_gene: TRBV6-5; d_gene: NA; j_gene: TRBJ2-7
CDR3aa: ASGEPSTDTQY; v_gene: TRBV5-1; d_gene: NA; j_gene: TRBJ2-3
CDR3aa: ASSISGDTEAF; v_gene: TRBV19; d_gene: NA; j_gene: TRBJ1-1
CDR3aa: ASSPPGTGSNEQY; v_gene: TRBV12-3/TRBV12-4; d_gene: TRBD1; j_gene: TRBJ2-7
CDR3aa: ASRPTGTGSGKLF; v_gene: TRBV13; d_gene: TRBD1; j_gene: TRBJ1-4
CDR3aa: ASSPLPGGNYGYT; v_gene: TRBV5-1; d_gene: NA; j_gene: TRBJ1-2
CDR3aa: ASSMGQGRSYEQY; v_gene: TRBV12-3/TRBV12-4; d_gene: TRBD1; j_gene: TRBJ2-7
CDR3aa: ASSFFNTDTQY; v_gene: TRBV5-5; d_gene: NA; j_gene: TRBJ2-3
CDR3aa: ASSGGEQY; v_gene: TRBV6-2/TRBV6-3; d_gene: NA; j_gene: TRBJ2-7